The present T cell receptor (beta chain) was sequenced within a study of T-cell reconstitution after alpha-beta-depleted transplantation in children. Study outcomes and limitations: The authors attributed T-cell counts and diversity one year after transplant mostly to newly produced T cells. Several hundred expanded graft clones reportedly gave rise to the alpha-beta T cells present about two months after transplant.

About this clonotype: The antigen remains unidentified.

Unique molecular identifiers were used to barcode this TCRbeta library. TCRdb re-called the PCR reads with MiXCR, one entry per CDR3 protein. The sample contains some 300,000 distinct CDR3 sequences, about 9.4% of which appear only once. Trimming removed 1 base from V and 3 bases from J; junction bases left unmatched: 14. CDR1 is SGHAT and CDR2 is FQDESV in the germline V gene (reference sequence). The CDR3 runs to 20 residues. This chain uses TRBV11-1 with TRBJ2-1; 11 bases are a match to TRBD2. Specimen: PBMCs, collected before TCRalphabeta/CD19-depleted stem cell transplant. The receptor was isolated from a boy under two years old with acute myeloid leukemia, due to receive a stem cell transplant. In nucleotides, the CDR3 is TGTGCCAGCAGCTTAGGCCTTTTGGAAACTAGCGGGAGACGCTACAATGAGCAGTTCTTC. Its protein product is CASSLGLLETSGRRYNEQFF.